The 3 T cell receptor beta chains below all came from one sample that was sequenced in a study of shared clonotypes between healthy human individuals (dated by TCRdb to between 2020 and 2021). Library preparation employed the immunoSEQ multiplex PCR assay. Here the immuneACCESS table is served through TCRdb, limited to in-frame sequences with V and J called. Missing clones are a known gap in these copies; in checked studies unresolved V genes cover under half, and the rest lacks a known reason. The sample table records millions of clones; 90% to 95% of these occur just once. The ten top clones hold around 0.14% of the sample. Sequencing was carried out using naive CD4+ T cells sorted from blood. The label giving this sample's cell subset or site can be read as: CD45RA+ positively selected. All receptors derive from a man younger than 35 in good health.

The J gene is TRBJ1-2, the V gene TRBV18; the match to TRBD1 covers 7 bases. This CDR3 contains 14 residues. V lost 3 bases and J lost 2; bases outside the gene matches: 3. Germline CDR1 and CDR2: KGHSH and LQKENI. CDR3 sequence reads: CASSPGTENYGYTF. CDR3 DNA: TGTGCCAGCTCACCCGGGACAGAGAACTATGGCTACACCTTC.

Turning to this clone: Other DNA sequences within the sample encode an identical CDR3. This chain joins TRBV19 and TRBJ2-2; D is uncertain. The V gene lost 6 bases and the J gene lost 1 base, with 6 bases spanning the gap. CDR1 is LNHDA, CDR2 SQIVND, per germline (reference sequence). This CDR3 has 13 amino acids. The CDR3 DNA reads TGTGCCAGTAGGACGGTGAACACCGGGGAGCTGTTTTTT. Its translation is CASRTVNTGELFF.

This clone came up a few times. CDR3 sequence reads: CASSAARDFGYTF. CDR3 in DNA: TGTGCCAGTAGCGCTGCCCGGGATTTTGGCTACACCTTC. The rearrangement links TRBV19 to TRBJ1-2; no reliable D call. There are 13 residues in the CDR3. V shed 6 bases and J shed 7 bases, with 15 bases lying between them. Germline CDR1 reads LNHDA; CDR2 reads SQIVND (reference sequence).